The following is a T cell receptor (beta chain) sequence with its context. Participants had their cohort set by participant-reported clinical history. Two consecutive negative NP/OP PCR tests, clearance, or resolved symptoms defined Cohort 3 recovery. This entry comes from a study of blood T cell repertoires in COVID-19. Across the whole study: Researchers got acute and convalescent COVID-19 samples from the United States, Italy and Spain.

This CDR3 comprises 12 residues. V shed 9 bases, J shed 6 bases, and the junction held 4 bases outside the gene matches. Germline V gives CDR1 SNHLY, CDR2 FYNNEI. Study processing details: For nucleated cells, counts were estimated from reference gene primer amplification. The assay was immunoSEQ multiplex PCR, and TCRdb's table has in-frame clones only and misses some. V and J calls and clone size are copied from that table; D and trimming were computed from the DNA. The data contain around 330,000 clones, 75% to 90% of them singletons. What was sequenced was PBMCs or T cells enriched from blood (not recorded which). The TCR sequence derives from a woman aged 40 to 50 who had recovered from COVID-19. The V call is TRBV2, the J call TRBJ2-1; 8 bases match TRBD2. The CDR3 reads CARGLAGNEQFF. The CDR3 region has the DNA TGTGCCAGGGGGCTAGCGGGCAATGAGCAGTTCTTC.